Sequencing of this T cell receptor beta chain was carried out in a study of blood T cells in healthy people across ages (dated by TCRdb to between 2015 and 2017). Turning to the overall study: Template switching captured roughly one uniquely barcoded TCR beta cDNA molecule per two T cells in model experiments. To track age-related changes in TCR beta repertoire diversity, the study relied on deep sequencing normalized with unique cDNA molecular identifiers. The donors were divided into four age groups: young (average approximately 17 years), middle-aged (approximately 41), aged (about 60) and long-lived (nearly 85). To avoid experimental bias, donors of different ages were randomly spread across the sequencing lanes. The study analyzed two additional independent replicas of 1 million unique cDNA reads from the same blood draw for two donors, one aged 18 to 30 and one aged 80 or older. Points the paper makes about the study in general: Compared with the aged group, more naive CD4+ T cells, fewer expanded clones and increased TCR diversity were shown by the long-lived group, suggesting age selection. Conclusive comparison of naive and antigen-experienced compartments was prevented by the profiling of bulk unsorted PBMCs. As age increased, observed TCR beta diversity per million T cells dropped in a roughly linear way, and a significant reduction was already evident by age about 36. Because the CMV infection status of the donors was unknown, age-related changes in expanded clonotypes may potentially have been confounded. Observed TCR beta diversity correlated strongly with the percentage of naive T cells measured by flow cytometry. Estimates of total diversity based on one million sequenced T cells were considered lower bounds and underestimates.

Taken from cysteine to phenylalanine, the CDR3 has 14 residues. Just the 42-base CDR3 DNA is kept, in frame starting at base 1. V is shortened by 0 bases, J by 6 bases, and the region joining them spans 12 bases. The germline V gene supplies CDR1 SGDLS and CDR2 YYNGEE. To note about this clonotype: Its antigen target is currently unknown. The sample holds no much larger clone one base away, and base qualities are not on file.

The 40 or so donors, aged about 6 to 100 years, were systemically healthy Caucasian individuals from Russia. Roughly 10 milliliters of peripheral blood were drawn from each donor into EDTA-treated Vacutainer tubes. PBMCs were isolated by Ficoll-Paque density-gradient centrifugation, with at least 6 million obtained per sample. Trizol reagent was used to extract total RNA from PBMCs, with at least 5 micrograms per sample. Naive CD45RAhigh/CD27high T cell percentages were measured by flow cytometry on a PBMC aliquot from every donor. Libraries were made using 5' RACE. The sample was run on an Illumina HiSeq 2500. A second PCR of 7 to 11 cycles was run with a J-beta primer mix and a sample-barcoded 5' primer. A template-switch 5' adaptor carrying 12 random nucleotides introduced a unique molecular identifier onto each TCR beta cDNA molecule. Each sample yielded at least 2.5 million CDR3-containing paired-end reads. All of the RNA was converted into first-strand cDNA using the Mint cDNA synthesis kit, with a TRBC-specific oligonucleotide serving as the primer. Following uracil-DNA glycosylase treatment, a first 18-cycle PCR with universal primers M1SS and BC2_uni_R was performed on all cDNA. As for the authors' bioinformatics: Normalization of each sample was performed by random selection of 1 million high-quality reads, each carrying a distinct molecular identifier. Instead of being binned into consensus sequences, reads with shared molecular identifiers were discarded. MiTCR, run with a Q25 quality threshold and the strictest error-elimination algorithm, handled CDR3 identification, clonotype clustering and error correction. A nonparametric unseen species model with Euler transformation was used to estimate a lower bound on total TCR beta diversity. TCRdb reworked the public reads: Q25 trimming with fastp, MiXCR clone assembly, productive beta chains retained. Each entry merges the rows of one CDR3 protein and shows their most common DNA and genes. The V and J calls here are based on TCRdb, not the publication. Here the sample has approximately 730,000 distinct CDR3 sequences; roughly 50% occur a single time. About 42% of the sample is held by the ten biggest clonotypes.

The sequenced sample consisted of blood. The V and J genes are TRBV9 and TRBJ2-5, with the D segment identity uncertain. The receptor was isolated from a man older than 75 in good health. The CDR3 here reads CASSVEGTRKTQYF. The DNA reads TGTGCCAGCAGCGTAGAGGGTACCCGAAAGACCCAGTACTTC.